This TCR beta chain was sequenced in a study of Ad26.COV2.S vaccination and SARS-CoV-2 variants. The CDR3 runs to 10 residues. Generated by immunoSEQ multiplex PCR, the TCRdb table keeps only in-frame clones and is missing some. The sample lists a few hundred thousand clones, 83% occurring once. Stated treatment: about 20 received Ad26.COV2.S at low or high dose, single or two shots; several received placebo; per-sample allocation not given. The samples date from day 63 after the first vaccine or placebo injection. Sequenced here: peripheral blood, sampled in a trial of Ad26.COV2.S vaccine versus placebo. The V and J genes are TRBV21-1 and TRBJ2-7; whether TRBD1, the table's D call, matches the DNA was not checked. TRBV21-1 is an annotated pseudogene. This sequence was found in a person aged 18-60 years who received the Ad26.COV2.S COVID-19 vaccine or a placebo. The CDR3 DNA reads TGTGCCAGCAGCGCGACGGACAGAAACTTC. This translates into CASSATDRNF.